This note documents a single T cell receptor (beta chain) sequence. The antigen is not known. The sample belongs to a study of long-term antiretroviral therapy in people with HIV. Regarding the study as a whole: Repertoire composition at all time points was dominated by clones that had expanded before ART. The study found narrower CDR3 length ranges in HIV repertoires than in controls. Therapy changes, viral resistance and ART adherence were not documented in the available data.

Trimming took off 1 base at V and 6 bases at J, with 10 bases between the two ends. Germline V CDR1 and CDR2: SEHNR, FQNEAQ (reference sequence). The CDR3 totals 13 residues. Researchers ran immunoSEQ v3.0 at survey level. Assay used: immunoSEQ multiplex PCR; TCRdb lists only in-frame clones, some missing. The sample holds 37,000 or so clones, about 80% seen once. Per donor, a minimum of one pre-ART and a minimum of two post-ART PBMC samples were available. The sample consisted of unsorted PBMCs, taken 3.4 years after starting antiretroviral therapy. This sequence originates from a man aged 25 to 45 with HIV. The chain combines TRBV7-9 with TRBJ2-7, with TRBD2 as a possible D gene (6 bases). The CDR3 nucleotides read TGTGCCAGCAGCTTAGGTGGGGAGGTCGAGCAGTACTTC. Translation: CASSLGGEVEQYF.